The next 23 T cell receptor beta chains were all read from a single sample in a study of neurological immune-mediated disorders. From the 5' RACE reads, TCRdb called clonotypes with MiXCR, one entry per CDR3 protein. This table holds 45,000 to 65,000 distinct CDR3 sequences, around 3.5% found once. The sample comprised PBMCs. Receptor source: a man aged 35 to 55 with multiple sclerosis.

This clonotype was counted ten times or more. The chain links TRBV6-5 to TRBJ1-5; D is undetermined. Looked up from germline, CDR1 is MNHEY and CDR2 is SVGAGI. Trimming stripped 5 bases from V and 1 base from J, with 12 bases between. The CDR3 sequence is 15 residues long. The CDR3 bases are TGTGCCAGCAGTAAAACGACGGTGAGCAATCAGCCCCAGCATTTT. This codes for CASSKTTVSNQPQHF.

This clonotype was seen many times. The CDR3 sequence is CASSFFGQGDYNEQFF. CDR3 DNA sequence: TGTGCCAGCAGCTTTTTTGGCCAGGGAGACTACAATGAGCAGTTCTTC. The genes are TRBV5-6 and TRBJ2-1; perhaps D is TRBD1 or TRBD2 (5 bases each). The CDR3 spans 16 residues. The germline V gene has CDR1 SGHDT and CDR2 YYEEEE. V lost 2 bases, J lost 3 bases, and 15 bases lay in between. The full variable domain, completed using reference TRBV5-6 and TRBJ2-1, is DAGVTQSPTHLIKTRGQQVTLRCSPKSGHDTVSWYQQALGQGPQFIFQYYEEEERQRGNFPDRFSGHQFPNYSSELNVNALLLGDSALYLCASSFFGQGDYNEQFFGPGTRLTVL.

The table lists this clonotype with many counts. The chain combines TRBV20-1 with TRBJ2-1, with 9 positions matching TRBD1. With V trimmed by 6 bases and J by 8 bases, 8 bases remained unmatched. Per germline, CDR1 DFQATT and CDR2 SNEGSKA (reference sequence). The CDR3 runs 13 residues. The CDR3 here is CSARPGQGYEQFF. In nucleotides, the CDR3 is TGCAGTGCCAGACCGGGACAGGGCTATGAGCAGTTCTTC.

This clonotype has a count of ten or more. The chain links TRBV2 to TRBJ2-3, with 12 nucleotides matching TRBD2. The junction had 7 bases not matched to a gene; V was cut back by 3 bases and J by 3 bases. Germline-derived CDR1 and CDR2 are SNHLY and FYNNEI. The CDR3 consists of 17 residues. The CDR3 DNA reads as TGTGCCAGCAGTGATGTGGCTAGCGGGGGGGCGACAGATACGCAGTATTTT. Residues: CASSDVASGGATDTQYF.

This clonotype has a count of ten or more. The chain couples TRBV24-1 to TRBJ2-3; D is undetermined. This CDR3 is built from 13 residues. V dropped 6 bases and J dropped 2 bases, with 8 bases sitting between them. CDR1 and CDR2 from the germline V gene are KGHDR and SFDVKD. The CDR3 loop is CATSSGATDTQYF. The CDR3 DNA follows: TGTGCCACCAGTTCCGGTGCCACAGATACGCAGTATTTT.

This clonotype was counted at least ten times. The rearrangement joins TRBV20-1 to TRBJ2-5; D might be TRBD1 (8 bases). The CDR3 sequence is 14 residues long. Per germline, CDR1 DFQATT and CDR2 SNEGSKA (reference sequence). With 5 bases removed from V and 5 bases from J, the gap between germline ends came to 18 bases. The CDR3 DNA is TGCAGTGCTCCTCGGACAGGGAGGGATGAGACCCAGTACTTC. Translation gives CSAPRTGRDETQYF.

Worth noting for this clonotype: A read error may account for a junction end that differs from germline. The J gene is TRBJ1-5, the V gene TRBV4-1; 8 bases fit TRBD1. The CDR3 is 19 amino acids. The germline CDR1 and CDR2 sequences are MGHRA and YSYEKL. CDR3 DNA: TGCGCCAGCAGCCAAGATAACCCGGGACAGGTGGGGAATTATCAGCCCCAGAATTTT. Translated, it gives CASSQDNPGQVGNYQPQNF.

This clonotype was detected many times. This sequence joins TRBV7-6 and TRBJ2-1; D assignment may be TRBD1 or TRBD2 (6 bases each). V gave up 5 bases and J gave up 10 bases, with 21 bases separating them. Germline CDR1 and CDR2: SGHVS and FNYEAQ. CDR3 length equals 15 residues. The CDR3 region has the DNA TGTGCCAGCAGCCTACAGGGAGGCGGTATGAGCGAGCAGTTCTTC. Its translation: CASSLQGGGMSEQFF. The full variable domain, rest sourced from reference TRBV7-6 and TRBJ2-1, is GAGVSQSPRYKVTKRGQDVALRCDPISGHVSLYWYRQALGQGPEFLTYFNYEAQQDKSGLPNDRFSAERPEGSISTLTIQRTEQRDSAMYRCASSLQGGGMSEQFFGPGTRLTVL.

This clonotype was detected many times. The chain employs TRBV6-1 and TRBJ2-5; a weak D match, TRBD2 (6 bases). V shed 6 bases and J shed 9 bases, with 11 bases lying between them. CDR1 and CDR2 from the germline V gene are MNHNS and SASEGT. The CDR3 length is 11 residues. The CDR3 region has the DNA TGTGCCAGCAGCGCCAGGGAGGCCCAGTACTTC. The encoded protein is CASSAREAQYF.

This clonotype was detected ten times or more. CDR3 residues: CSGGGQGPGELFF. The CDR3 region has the DNA TGCAGTGGGGGGGGACAGGGGCCCGGGGAGCTGTTTTTT. The chain uses TRBV20-1 and TRBJ2-2; 10 bases line up with TRBD1. V lost 7 bases, J lost 6 bases, and 5 bases stayed unmatched. Germline V gene sequence: CDR1 DFQATT, CDR2 SNEGSKA (reference sequence). The CDR3 runs 13 residues.

This clonotype was counted many times. This chain connects TRBV7-9 to TRBJ2-5; D is ambiguous. The germline V gene has CDR1 SEHNR and CDR2 FQNEAQ (reference sequence). V lost 4 bases and J 5 bases, leaving 8 bases between the germline ends. The CDR3 contains 12 residues. The CDR3, as DNA: TGTGCCAGCAGCTCCCCCCGGGAGACCCAGTACTTC. Its translation is CASSSPRETQYF.

This clonotype occurred many times. The chain links TRBV4-1 to TRBJ2-5, with D perhaps assigned TRBD1 or TRBD2 (6 bases each). Deletions cut 0 bases from V and 4 bases from J, with 12 bases between. From germline, CDR1 is MGHRA and CDR2 YSYEKL. CDR3 length: 15 residues. The CDR3 DNA follows: TGCGCCAGCAGCCAAGAGGAGGGGGGCGGAGAGACCCAGTACTTC. Translated, it gives CASSQEEGGGETQYF.

This clonotype showed up just a few times. With a much larger clone just one base away, this may be a read error. DNA of the CDR3: TGTGCCAGCAGCCCCGGAACGGGACAGGAAGCTTTCTTT. Protein sequence: CASSPGTGQEAFF. The chain combines TRBV9 with TRBJ1-1; 7 positions match TRBD1. V lost 4 bases, J lost 8 bases, and 8 bases stayed unmatched. The germline V gene encodes CDR1 SGDLS and CDR2 YYNGEE. The length of the CDR3 is 13 residues.

This clonotype was detected many times. The rearrangement joins TRBV7-9 to TRBJ1-2; 10 bases fit TRBD1. V gave up 5 bases and J gave up 1 base; unmatched junction bases: 7. The germline V gene has CDR1 SEHNR and CDR2 FQNEAQ (reference sequence). The CDR3 consists of 16 residues. In DNA form, the CDR3 reads TGTGCCAGCAGCCCTGAGACAGGGGGCCTTAACTATGGCTACACCTTC. The encoded protein is CASSPETGGLNYGYTF.

The table lists this clonotype with many counts. The rearrangement links TRBV3-1 to TRBJ2-1; TRBD2 is a possible D gene (5 bases). The CDR3 has 16 amino acids. Trimming shortened V by 4 bases and J by 2 bases, and 15 bases separated the two germline ends. Germline lookup yields CDR1 LGHDT and CDR2 YNNKEL (reference sequence). The CDR3 loop is CASSPWRPTPYNEQFF. CDR3 in DNA: TGTGCCAGCAGCCCCTGGAGGCCGACACCCTACAATGAGCAGTTCTTC.

This clonotype came up many times. The V gene is TRBV24-1, the J gene TRBJ1-5; TRBD1 aligns across 8 bases. The J segment lost 6 bases and the V segment lost 2 bases, leaving 2 bases of the junction unmatched. Looked up from germline, CDR1 is KGHDR and CDR2 is SFDVKD. There are 14 residues in the CDR3. In nucleotides, the CDR3 is TGTGCCACCAGTGATTCAGGGGGCTTTCAGCCCCAGCATTTT. Its translation is CATSDSGGFQPQHF.

This clonotype has at least ten counts. The rearrangement uses TRBV10-3 and TRBJ1-2, with 10 bases that match TRBD1. Trimming took 6 bases from V and 4 from J; bases not matched to a gene: 5. From germline, CDR1 is ENHRY and CDR2 SYGVKD. This CDR3 is built from 14 residues. The CDR3 spells CAIRGTGVPYGYTF. In DNA form, the CDR3 reads TGTGCCATCAGGGGGACAGGGGTGCCCTATGGCTACACCTTC.

This clonotype was counted ten times or more. The J gene is TRBJ2-4, the V gene TRBV2, with D possibly matching TRBD1 (6 bases). CDR1 and CDR2 from the germline V gene are SNHLY and FYNNEI. This CDR3 has 17 amino acids. Deletions cut 6 bases from V and 0 bases from J, with 18 bases between. CDR3 DNA sequence: TGTGCCAGCAGGGGTTCCAGGACAGTACTAGCCAAAAACATTCAGTACTTC. It specifies CASRGSRTVLAKNIQYF.

This clonotype has at least ten counts. This chain links TRBV3-1 with TRBJ1-4; the D is unclear. There are 13 residues in the CDR3. Trimming shortened V by 1 base and J by 6 bases, and 6 bases separated the two germline ends. Germline values: CDR1 LGHDT, CDR2 YNNKEL (reference sequence). CDR3 DNA sequence: TGTGCCAGCAGCCAAGCCGGGGATGAAAAACTGTTTTTT. Translated, it gives CASSQAGDEKLFF.

As for this clonotype: A much larger clone differs by one base, so this may be a read error. J is TRBJ1-5 and V is TRBV20-1; D is unresolved. The V and J ends lost 5 bases and 5 bases respectively, with 13 bases between them. CDR3 length: 13 amino acids. Germline values: CDR1 DFQATT, CDR2 SNEGSKA (reference sequence). The CDR3 DNA is TGCAGTGCTTTAGGGCGGATATATCAGCCCCAGCATTTT. It translates to CSALGRIYQPQHF.

This clonotype was seen repeatedly, ten times or more. This chain links TRBV12-3 or TRBV12-4 with TRBJ1-5; D is ambiguous. The CDR3 length is 14 residues. Trimming took off 4 bases at V and 9 bases at J, with 16 bases between the two ends. CDR3 in DNA: TGTGCCAGCAGTTCTTGGACCGATCTTAGGCCCCAGCATTTT. Protein sequence: CASSSWTDLRPQHF.

This clonotype occurred many times. The chain recombines TRBV6-5 with TRBJ2-1; D is unclear. Trimming left V 5 bases short and J 0 bases short, with 17 bases between. This CDR3 region has 17 residues. CDR1 is MNHEY and CDR2 is SVGAGI in the germline V gene. CDR3 coding DNA: TGTGCCAGCAGTCCCGGGCAAGGGATCATCTCCTACAATGAGCAGTTCTTC. Protein product: CASSPGQGIISYNEQFF.

This clonotype was detected many times. The genes are TRBV5-1 and TRBJ2-6; a possible D gene is TRBD2 (5 bases). With 2 bases removed from V and 0 bases from J, the gap between germline ends came to 9 bases. Germline CDR1 reads SGHRS; CDR2 reads YFSETQ. This CDR3 has 16 amino acids. The DNA for the CDR3 is TGCGCCAGCAGCTTTGGGGAGAGCTCTGGGGCCAACGTCCTGACTTTC. The encoded protein is CASSFGESSGANVLTF.